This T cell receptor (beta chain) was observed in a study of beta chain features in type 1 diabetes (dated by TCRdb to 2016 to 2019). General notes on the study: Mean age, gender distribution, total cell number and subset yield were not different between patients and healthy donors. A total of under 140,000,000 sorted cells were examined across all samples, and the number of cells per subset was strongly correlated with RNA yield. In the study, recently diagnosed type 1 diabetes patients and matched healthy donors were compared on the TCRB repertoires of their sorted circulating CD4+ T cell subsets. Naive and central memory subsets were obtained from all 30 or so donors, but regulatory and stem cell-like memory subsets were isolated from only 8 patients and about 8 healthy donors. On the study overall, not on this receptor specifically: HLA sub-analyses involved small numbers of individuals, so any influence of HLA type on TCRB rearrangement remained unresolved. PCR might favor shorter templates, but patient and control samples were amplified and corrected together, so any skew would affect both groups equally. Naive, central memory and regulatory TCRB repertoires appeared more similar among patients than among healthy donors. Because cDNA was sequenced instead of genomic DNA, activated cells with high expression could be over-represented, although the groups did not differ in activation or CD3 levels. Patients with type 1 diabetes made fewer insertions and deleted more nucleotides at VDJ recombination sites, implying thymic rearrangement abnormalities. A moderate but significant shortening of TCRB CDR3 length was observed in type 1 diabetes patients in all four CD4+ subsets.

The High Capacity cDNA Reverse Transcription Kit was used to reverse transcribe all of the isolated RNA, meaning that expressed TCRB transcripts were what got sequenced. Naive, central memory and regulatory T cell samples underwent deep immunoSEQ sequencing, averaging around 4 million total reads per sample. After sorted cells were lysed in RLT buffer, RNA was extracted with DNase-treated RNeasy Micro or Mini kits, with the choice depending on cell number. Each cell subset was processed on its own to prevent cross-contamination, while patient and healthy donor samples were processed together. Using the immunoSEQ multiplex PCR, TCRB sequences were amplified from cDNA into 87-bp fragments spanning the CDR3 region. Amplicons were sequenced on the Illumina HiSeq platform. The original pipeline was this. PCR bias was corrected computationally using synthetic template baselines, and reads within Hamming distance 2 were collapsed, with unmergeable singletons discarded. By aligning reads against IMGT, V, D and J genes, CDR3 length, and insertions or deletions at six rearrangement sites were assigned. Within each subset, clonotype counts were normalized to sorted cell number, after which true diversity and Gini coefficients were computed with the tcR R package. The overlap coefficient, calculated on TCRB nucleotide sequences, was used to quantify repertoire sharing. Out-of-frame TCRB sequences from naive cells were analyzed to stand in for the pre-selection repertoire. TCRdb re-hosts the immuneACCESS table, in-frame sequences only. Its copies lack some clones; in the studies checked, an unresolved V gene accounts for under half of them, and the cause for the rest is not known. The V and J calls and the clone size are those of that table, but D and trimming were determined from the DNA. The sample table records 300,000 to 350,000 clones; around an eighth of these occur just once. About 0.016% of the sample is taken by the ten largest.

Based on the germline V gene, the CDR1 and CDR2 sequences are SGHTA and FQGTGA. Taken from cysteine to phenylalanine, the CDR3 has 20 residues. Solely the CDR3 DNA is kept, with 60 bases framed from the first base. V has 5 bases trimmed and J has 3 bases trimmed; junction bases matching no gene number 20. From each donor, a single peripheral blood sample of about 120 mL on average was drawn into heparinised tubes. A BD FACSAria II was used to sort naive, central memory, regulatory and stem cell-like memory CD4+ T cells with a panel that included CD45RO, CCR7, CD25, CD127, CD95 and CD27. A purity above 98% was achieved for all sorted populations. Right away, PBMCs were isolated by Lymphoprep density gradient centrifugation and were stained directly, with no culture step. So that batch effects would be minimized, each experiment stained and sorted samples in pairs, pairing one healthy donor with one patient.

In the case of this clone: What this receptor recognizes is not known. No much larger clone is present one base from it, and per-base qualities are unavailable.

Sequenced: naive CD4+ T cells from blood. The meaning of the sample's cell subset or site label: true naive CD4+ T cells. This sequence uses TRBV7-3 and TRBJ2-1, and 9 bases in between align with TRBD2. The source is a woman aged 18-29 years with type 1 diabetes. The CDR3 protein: CASSPRPGREGRGIYNEQFF. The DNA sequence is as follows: TGTGCCAGCAGCCCACGCCCTGGGCGGGAGGGCCGTGGGATCTACAATGAGCAGTTCTTC.